A selection of T cell receptor beta chains follows, all from one sample in a study of blood T cell repertoires in COVID-19. The protocol was immunoSEQ multiplex PCR, while the TCRdb copy is restricted to in-frame clones and leaves out a portion. Of about 340,000 clones in the sample, around nine tenths were seen once. The sample consisted of peripheral blood. The receptors derive from a woman aged 60-70 years with COVID-19, enrolled during active disease. Both conserved end residues are part of each CDR3. Fields, in order: D gene, V gene, J gene, clone size, CDR3 protein, CDR3 DNA. D genes are given only for firm matches. Not every row has a clone size; where given, it reads once, few, many or a size class.

TRBD2	TRBV3-1/TRBV3-2	TRBJ2-3	once	CASSRFERGGGDTQYF	TGTGCCAGCAGCCGTTTTGAGCGGGGCGGGGGAGATACGCAGTATTTT
TRBD1	TRBV27	TRBJ2-7	-	CASSLGGARTGAYEQYF	TGTGCCAGCAGTTTAGGCGGGGCGCGGACAGGGGCCTACGAGCAGTACTTC
-	TRBV5-1	TRBJ2-7	-	CASSQSGLATYEQYF	TGCGCCAGCAGCCAATCCGGACTGGCGACCTACGAGCAGTACTTC
TRBD1	TRBV9	TRBJ2-5	-	CASSVDVTGEETQYF	TGTGCCAGCAGCGTAGACGTGACAGGGGAAGAGACCCAGTACTTC
TRBD2	TRBV6-4	TRBJ2-1	-	CASSAGGGSYNEQFF	TGTGCCAGCAGTGCCGGCGGGGGGTCCTACAATGAGCAGTTCTTC
TRBD1	TRBV30	TRBJ2-7	-	CAWSLDPWTGASGEQYF	TGTGCCTGGAGTTTGGACCCGTGGACAGGGGCCTCTGGAGAGCAGTACTTC
TRBD1	TRBV6-5	TRBJ1-4	many	CASTPGQGYEKLFF	TGTGCCAGCACCCCGGGACAGGGGTATGAAAAACTGTTTTTT
TRBD1	TRBV19	TRBJ2-7	once	CASSRGTGTGTYEQYF	TGTGCCAGTAGTAGAGGGACCGGGACAGGGACCTACGAGCAGTACTTC
-	TRBV2	TRBJ2-7	-	CASSVGGVTYEQYF	TGTGCCAGCAGTGTGGGCGGGGTTACCTACGAGCAGTACTTC
-	TRBV12-3/TRBV12-4	TRBJ1-1	-	CASSSLRGTEAFF	TGTGCCAGCAGTTCATTGCGGGGAACTGAAGCTTTCTTT
-	TRBV28	TRBJ1-1	-	CASGWGGAASEAFF	TGTGCCAGCGGCTGGGGAGGTGCGGCCTCTGAAGCTTTCTTT
TRBD1	TRBV18	TRBJ1-1	-	CASSPLQGANTEAFF	TGTGCCAGCTCACCCTTACAGGGGGCAAACACTGAAGCTTTCTTT
TRBD1	TRBV7-9	TRBJ2-5	-	CASSPGTGSGETQYF	TGTGCCAGCAGCCCAGGGACAGGCAGCGGAGAGACCCAGTACTTC
TRBD1	TRBV5-1	TRBJ1-6	-	CASSLAAQGDNSPLHF	TGCGCCAGCAGCTTGGCCGCACAGGGGGATAATTCACCCCTCCACTTT
-	TRBV21-1	TRBJ2-4	-	CASSNSFFGVRLQGEAKNIQYF	TGTGCCAGCAGCAATTCTTTTTTCGGTGTTCGTTTACAGGGGGAAGCCAAAAACATTCAGTACTTC
TRBD1	TRBV28	TRBJ2-3	-	CASRFVSERDRDTDTQYF	TGTGCCAGCAGGTTTGTCTCGGAACGGGACAGGGACACAGATACGCAGTATTTT
TRBD1	TRBV9	TRBJ1-1	-	CASSVVGTGSAMNTEAFF	TGTGCCAGCAGCGTAGTTGGGACAGGGTCAGCCATGAACACTGAAGCTTTCTTT
-	TRBV4-3	TRBJ2-2	-	CASSQDRGTGELFF	TGCGCCAGCAGCCAAGATAGGGGCACCGGGGAGCTGTTTTTT
TRBD1	TRBV24-1	TRBJ1-2	-	CATSDLDRGSGYTF	TGTGCCACCAGTGATTTGGACAGGGGATCGGGCTACACCTTC
-	TRBV4-3	TRBJ1-6	-	CASSPGNSPLHF	TGCGCCAGCAGCCCGGGGAATTCACCCCTCCACTTT
TRBD2	TRBV30	TRBJ2-3	-	CAWSLGLAGTDTQYF	TGTGCCTGGAGCCTCGGGCTAGCGGGGACAGATACGCAGTATTTT
-	TRBV3-1/TRBV3-2	TRBJ2-7	-	CASSQTTTSYEQYF	TGTGCCAGCAGCCAAACAACTACCTCCTACGAGCAGTACTTC
TRBD1	TRBV5-1	TRBJ1-4	-	CASSPGQPNEKLFF	TGCGCCAGCAGCCCGGGACAGCCTAATGAAAAACTGTTTTTT
TRBD2	TRBV30	TRBJ2-5	-	CAWSSSGQETQYF	TGTGCCTGGTCGTCTAGCGGGCAAGAGACCCAGTACTTC
-	TRBV29-1	TRBJ2-5	-	CSSKGGVNQETQYF	TGCAGCTCTAAGGGGGGGGTCAACCAAGAGACCCAGTACTTC
-	TRBV6-1	TRBJ1-5	few	CASSELWANQPQHF	TGTGCCAGCAGTGAATTGTGGGCTAATCAGCCCCAGCATTTT
TRBD1	TRBV28	TRBJ1-2	-	CASRPGGYGYTF	TGTGCCAGCAGACCAGGGGGCTATGGCTACACCTTC
TRBD1	TRBV2	TRBJ2-3	few	CASKPDRVYTDTQYF	TGTGCCAGCAAACCGGACAGGGTCTACACAGATACGCAGTATTTT
-	TRBV7-3	TRBJ1-2	-	CASSLQQGYGYTF	TGTGCCAGCAGCTTACAACAGGGCTATGGCTACACCTTC
TRBD2	TRBV6-5	TRBJ2-7	-	CASRTLGLSYEQYF	TGTGCCAGCAGGACCTTGGGACTATCCTACGAGCAGTACTTC
TRBD1	TRBV4-1	TRBJ1-6	few	CASSQPRQGNSPLHF	TGCGCCAGCAGCCAACCTAGACAGGGGAATTCACCCCTCCACTTT
TRBD1	TRBV7-2	TRBJ1-2	-	CASSLAGGNINYGYTF	TGTGCCAGCAGCTTAGCAGGGGGCAATATTAACTATGGCTACACCTTC
TRBD1	TRBV5-6	TRBJ1-5	-	CASSTGVNQPQHF	TGTGCCAGCAGCACAGGGGTCAATCAGCCCCAGCATTTT